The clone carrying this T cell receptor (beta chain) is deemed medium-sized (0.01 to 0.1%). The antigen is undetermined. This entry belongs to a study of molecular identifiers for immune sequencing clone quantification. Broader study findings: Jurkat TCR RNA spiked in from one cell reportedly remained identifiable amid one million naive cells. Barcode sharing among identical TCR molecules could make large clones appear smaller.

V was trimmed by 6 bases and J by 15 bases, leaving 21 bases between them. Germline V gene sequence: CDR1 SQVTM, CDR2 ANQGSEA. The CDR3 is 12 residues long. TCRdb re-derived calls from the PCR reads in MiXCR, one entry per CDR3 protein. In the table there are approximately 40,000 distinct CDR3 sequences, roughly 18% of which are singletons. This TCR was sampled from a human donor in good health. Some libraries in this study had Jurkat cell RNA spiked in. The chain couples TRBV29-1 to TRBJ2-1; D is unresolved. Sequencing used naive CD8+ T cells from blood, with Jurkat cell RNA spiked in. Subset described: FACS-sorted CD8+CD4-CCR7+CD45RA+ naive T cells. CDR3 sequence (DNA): TGCAGCGTGGTTGTCATAGGGATTCAACCGTTCTTC. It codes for CSVVVIGIQPFF.